This T cell receptor beta chain appears in the sequencing data of a study of shared clonotypes between healthy human individuals. The authors sequenced unsorted PBMC DNA on ten immunoSEQ deep assay plates. Original handling: Filtering differed since immunoSEQ provided only junctions, with no quality scores. Sequencing used immunoSEQ multiplex PCR; TCRdb keeps in-frame clones, though not all of them. Clone size and V and J calls were adopted from that table, with D and trimming inferred from the DNA. The sample carries over 400,000 clones, about 85% recorded once. Germline loops: CDR1 MNHNY, CDR2 SVGAGI (reference sequence). Trimming took off 0 bases at V and 7 bases at J, with 10 bases between the two ends. The CDR3 sequence is 14 residues long. The donors, healthy adults who were HIV-negative, had experienced no recent acute infections or vaccinations.

Input material: PBMCs. The rearrangement joins TRBV6-6 to TRBJ1-5; maybe TRBD1 (6 bases). The TCR originated in a woman in her thirties or forties in good health. Some clones in this sample may be carry-over from other donors' samples. Here the CDR3 reads CASSYSGASQPQHF. CDR3 nucleotide sequence: TGTGCCAGCAGTTACTCGGGGGCGAGCCAGCCCCAGCATTTT.